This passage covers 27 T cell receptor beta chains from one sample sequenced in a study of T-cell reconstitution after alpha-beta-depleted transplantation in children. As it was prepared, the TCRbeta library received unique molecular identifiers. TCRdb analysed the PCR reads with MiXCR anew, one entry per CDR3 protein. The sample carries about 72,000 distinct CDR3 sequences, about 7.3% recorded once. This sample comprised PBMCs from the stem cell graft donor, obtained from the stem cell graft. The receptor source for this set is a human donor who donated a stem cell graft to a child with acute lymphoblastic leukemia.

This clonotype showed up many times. Here the CDR3 reads CASSQGTSGWTDTQYF. The CDR3, as DNA: TGTGCCAGCAGCCAAGGTACTAGCGGGTGGACAGATACGCAGTATTTT. The genes are TRBV3-1 and TRBJ2-3; TRBD2 matches 9 bases. V lost 1 base to trimming and J lost 3 bases; unmatched junction nucleotides: 5. CDR3 length: 16 amino acids. Germline CDR1 is LGHDT and CDR2 is YNNKEL (reference sequence).

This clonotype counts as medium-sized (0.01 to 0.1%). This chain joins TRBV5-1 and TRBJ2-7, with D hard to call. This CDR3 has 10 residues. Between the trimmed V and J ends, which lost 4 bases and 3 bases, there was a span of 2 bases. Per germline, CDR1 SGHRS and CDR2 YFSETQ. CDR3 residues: CASSLYEQYF. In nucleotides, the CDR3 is TGCGCCAGCAGCCTCTACGAGCAGTACTTC.

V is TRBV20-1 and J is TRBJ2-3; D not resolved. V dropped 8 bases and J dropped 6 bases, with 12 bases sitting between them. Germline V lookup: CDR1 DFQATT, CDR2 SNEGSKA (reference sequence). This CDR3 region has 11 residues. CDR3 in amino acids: CSSHDADTQYF. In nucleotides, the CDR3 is TGCAGTTCCCATGATGCGGATACGCAGTATTTT.

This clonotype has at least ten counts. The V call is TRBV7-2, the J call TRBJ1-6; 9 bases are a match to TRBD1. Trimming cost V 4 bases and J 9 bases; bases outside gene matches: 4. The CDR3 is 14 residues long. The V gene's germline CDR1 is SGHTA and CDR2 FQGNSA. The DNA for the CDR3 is TGTGCCAGCAGCTCCGGACAGGGGATTTCACCCCTCCACTTT. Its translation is CASSSGQGISPLHF. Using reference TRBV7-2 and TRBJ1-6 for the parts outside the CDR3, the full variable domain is GAGVSQSPSNKVTEKGKDVELRCDPISGHTALYWYRQSLGQGLEFLIYFQGNSAPDKSGLPSDRFSAERTGGSVSTLTIQRTQQEDSAVYLCASSSGQGISPLHFGNGTRLTVT.

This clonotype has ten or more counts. CDR3 amino acids: CASSSSGQGNSPLHF. The CDR3 coding sequence is TGTGCCAGCAGCTCCTCGGGACAGGGTAATTCACCCCTCCACTTT. The V call is TRBV7-2, the J call TRBJ1-6; the match to TRBD1 covers 9 bases. With 4 bases clipped from V and 6 bases from J, the junction kept 4 bases outside the gene matches. The CDR3 runs to 15 residues. Per the germline V gene, CDR1 is SGHTA and CDR2 is FQGNSA. The variable domain in full, completed from reference TRBV7-2 and TRBJ1-6, reads GAGVSQSPSNKVTEKGKDVELRCDPISGHTALYWYRQSLGQGLEFLIYFQGNSAPDKSGLPSDRFSAERTGGSVSTLTIQRTQQEDSAVYLCASSSSGQGNSPLHFGNGTRLTVT.

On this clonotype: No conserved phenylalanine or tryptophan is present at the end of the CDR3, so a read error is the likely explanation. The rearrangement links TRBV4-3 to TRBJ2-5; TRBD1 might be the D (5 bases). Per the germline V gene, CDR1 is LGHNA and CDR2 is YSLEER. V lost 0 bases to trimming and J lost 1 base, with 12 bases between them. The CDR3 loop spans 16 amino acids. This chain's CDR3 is CASSQDLVGLQETQYC. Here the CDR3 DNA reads TGCGCCAGCAGCCAAGATCTGGTGGGGCTCCAAGAGACCCAGTACTGC.

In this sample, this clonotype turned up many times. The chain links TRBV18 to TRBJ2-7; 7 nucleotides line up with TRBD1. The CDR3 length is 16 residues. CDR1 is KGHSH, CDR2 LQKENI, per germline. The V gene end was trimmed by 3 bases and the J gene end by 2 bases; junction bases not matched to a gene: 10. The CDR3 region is CASSPTAGGRTYEQYF. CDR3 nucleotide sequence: TGTGCCAGCTCACCGACCGCAGGGGGACGGACCTACGAGCAGTACTTC.

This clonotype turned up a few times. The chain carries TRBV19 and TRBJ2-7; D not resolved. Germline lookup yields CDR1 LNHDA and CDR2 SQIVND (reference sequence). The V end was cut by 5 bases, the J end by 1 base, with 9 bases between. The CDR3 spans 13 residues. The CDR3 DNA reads TGTGCCAGTAGTGGAGCAGGATCCTACGAGCAGTACTTC. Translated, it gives CASSGAGSYEQYF.

CDR3 bases: TGTGCCAGCAGCTTGCTAGGGGCAACCGATTCTGACGGCTACACCTTC. It is translated as CASSLLGATDSDGYTF. V gene TRBV5-4 combines with J gene TRBJ1-2; D may be TRBD1 (5 bases). Trimming took 1 base from V and 8 from J, leaving 21 bases between them. Germline CDR1 reads SGHNT; CDR2 reads YYREEE (reference sequence). The CDR3 has 16 amino acids. The variable domain in full, with the rest retrieved from reference TRBV5-4 and TRBJ1-2, is ETGVTQSPTHLIKTRGQQVTLRCSSQSGHNTVSWYQQALGQGPQFIFQYYREEENGRGNFPPRFSGLQFPNYSSELNVNALELDDSALYLCASSLLGATDSDGYTFGSGTRLTVV.

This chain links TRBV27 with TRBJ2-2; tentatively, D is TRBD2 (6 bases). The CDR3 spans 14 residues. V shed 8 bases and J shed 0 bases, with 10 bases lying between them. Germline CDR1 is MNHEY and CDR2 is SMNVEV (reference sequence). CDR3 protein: CASWRGTNTGELFF. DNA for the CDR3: TGTGCCAGCTGGAGGGGTACGAACACCGGGGAGCTGTTTTTT.

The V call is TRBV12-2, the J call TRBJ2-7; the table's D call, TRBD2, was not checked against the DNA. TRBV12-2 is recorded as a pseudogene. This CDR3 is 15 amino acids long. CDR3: CASRLEAPRTYEQYF. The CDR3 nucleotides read TGTGCAAGTCGCTTAGAGGCCCCCCGAACCTACGAGCAGTACTTC.

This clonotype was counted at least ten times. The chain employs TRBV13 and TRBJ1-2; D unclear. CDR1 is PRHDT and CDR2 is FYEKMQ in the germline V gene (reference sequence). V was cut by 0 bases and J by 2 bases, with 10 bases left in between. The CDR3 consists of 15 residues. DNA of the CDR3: TGTGCCAGCAGCTTAGGTCCTACATCCAACTATGGCTACACCTTC. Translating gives CASSLGPTSNYGYTF.

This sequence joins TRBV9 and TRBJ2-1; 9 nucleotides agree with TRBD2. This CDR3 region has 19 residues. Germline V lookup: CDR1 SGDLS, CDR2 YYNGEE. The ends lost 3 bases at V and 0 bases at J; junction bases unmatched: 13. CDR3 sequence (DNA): TGTGCCAGCAGCGCTCGAGAGGGGGTAGCGGGAGCCTCCTACAATGAGCAGTTCTTC. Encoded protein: CASSAREGVAGASYNEQFF.

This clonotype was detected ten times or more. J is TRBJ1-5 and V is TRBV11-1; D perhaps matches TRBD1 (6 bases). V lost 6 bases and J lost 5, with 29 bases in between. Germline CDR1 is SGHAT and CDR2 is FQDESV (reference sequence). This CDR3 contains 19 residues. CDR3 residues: CASSQGLVPGPERDQPQHF. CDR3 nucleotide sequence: TGTGCCAGCAGTCAGGGGTTAGTCCCGGGTCCCGAGCGCGATCAGCCCCAGCATTTT.

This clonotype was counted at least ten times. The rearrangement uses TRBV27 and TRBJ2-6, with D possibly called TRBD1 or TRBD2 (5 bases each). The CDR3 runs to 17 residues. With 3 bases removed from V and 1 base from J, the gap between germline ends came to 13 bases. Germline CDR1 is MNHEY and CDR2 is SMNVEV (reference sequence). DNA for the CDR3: TGTGCCAGCAGTTTTGAAGCCTGGGGGTCTGGGGCCAACGTCCTGACTTTC. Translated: CASSFEAWGSGANVLTF. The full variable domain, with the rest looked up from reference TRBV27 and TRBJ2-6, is EAQVTQNPRYLITVTGKKLTVTCSQNMNHEYMSWYRQDPGLGLRQIYYSMNVEVTDKGDVPEGYKVSRKEKRNFPLILESPSPNQTSLYFCASSFEAWGSGANVLTFGAGSRLTVL.

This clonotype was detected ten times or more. CDR3 amino acids: CASSNPVMNTEAFF. For the CDR3, the DNA is TGTGCCAGCAGCAACCCTGTCATGAACACTGAAGCTTTCTTT. The rearrangement joins TRBV5-6 to TRBJ1-1; D call uncertain. Deletions cut 4 bases from V and 0 bases from J, with 10 bases between. Germline loops: CDR1 SGHDT, CDR2 YYEEEE. The CDR3 length is 14 residues.

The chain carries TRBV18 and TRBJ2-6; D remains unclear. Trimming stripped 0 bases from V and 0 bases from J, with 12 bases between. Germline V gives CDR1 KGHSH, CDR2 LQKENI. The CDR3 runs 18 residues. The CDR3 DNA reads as TGTGCCAGCTCACCACCCGGTGGGTACCGCTCTGGGGCCAACGTCCTGACTTTC. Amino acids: CASSPPGGYRSGANVLTF.

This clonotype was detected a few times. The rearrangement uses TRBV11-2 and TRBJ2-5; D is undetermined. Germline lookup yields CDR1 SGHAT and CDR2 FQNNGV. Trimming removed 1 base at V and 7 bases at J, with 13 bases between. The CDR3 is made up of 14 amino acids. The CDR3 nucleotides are TGTGCCAGCAGCTTAGGGTTGCGGTACGGGACCCAGTACTTC. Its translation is CASSLGLRYGTQYF.

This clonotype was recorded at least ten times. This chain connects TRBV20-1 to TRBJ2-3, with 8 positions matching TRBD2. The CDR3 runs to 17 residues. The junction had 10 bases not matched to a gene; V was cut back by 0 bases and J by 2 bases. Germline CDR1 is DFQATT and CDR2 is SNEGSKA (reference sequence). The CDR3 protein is CSARDLLTRGDTDTQYF. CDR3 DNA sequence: TGCAGTGCTAGAGATCTCTTGACGCGGGGGGACACAGATACGCAGTATTTT.

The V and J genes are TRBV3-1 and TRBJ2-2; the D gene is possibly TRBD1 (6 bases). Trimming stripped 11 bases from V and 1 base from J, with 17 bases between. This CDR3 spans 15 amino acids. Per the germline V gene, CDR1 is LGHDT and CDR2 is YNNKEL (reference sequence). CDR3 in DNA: TGTGCCTTCAGCCTAGACAGGCAGAACACCGGGGAGCTGTTTTTT. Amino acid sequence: CAFSLDRQNTGELFF.

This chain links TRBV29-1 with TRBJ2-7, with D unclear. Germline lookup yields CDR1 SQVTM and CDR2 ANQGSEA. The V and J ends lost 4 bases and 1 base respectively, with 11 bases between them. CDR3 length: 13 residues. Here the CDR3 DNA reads TGCAGCGTTGGGGCCGACTCGTCCTACGAGCAGTACTTC. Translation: CSVGADSSYEQYF.

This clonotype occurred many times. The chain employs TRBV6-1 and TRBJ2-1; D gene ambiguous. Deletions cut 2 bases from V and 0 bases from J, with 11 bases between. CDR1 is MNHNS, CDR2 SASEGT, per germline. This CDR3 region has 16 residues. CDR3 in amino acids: CASSERGTSSYNEQFF. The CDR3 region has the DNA TGTGCCAGCAGTGAAAGAGGCACGAGCTCCTACAATGAGCAGTTCTTC.

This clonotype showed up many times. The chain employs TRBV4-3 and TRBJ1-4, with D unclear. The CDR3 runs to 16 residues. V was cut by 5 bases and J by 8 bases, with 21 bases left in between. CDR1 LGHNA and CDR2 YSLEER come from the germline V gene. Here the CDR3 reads CASSTGMDLQGEKLFF. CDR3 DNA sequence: TGCGCCAGCAGCACTGGGATGGACCTCCAAGGGGAAAAACTGTTTTTT.

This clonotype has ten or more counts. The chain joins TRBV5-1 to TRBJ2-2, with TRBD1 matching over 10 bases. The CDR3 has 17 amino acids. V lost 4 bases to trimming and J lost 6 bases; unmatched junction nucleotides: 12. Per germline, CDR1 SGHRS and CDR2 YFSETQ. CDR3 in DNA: TGCGCCAGCAGCCTAAGACCCGGGACAGGGGAGGCCGGGGAGCTGTTTTTT. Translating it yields CASSLRPGTGEAGELFF.

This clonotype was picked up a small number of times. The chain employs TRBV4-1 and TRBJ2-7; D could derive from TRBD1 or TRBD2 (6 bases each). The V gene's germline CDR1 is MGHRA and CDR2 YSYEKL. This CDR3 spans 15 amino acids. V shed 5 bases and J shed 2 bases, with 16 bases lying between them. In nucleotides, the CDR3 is TGCGCCAGCAGCGAGGGGGGCGCGGGTCCCTACGAGCAGTACTTC. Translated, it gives CASSEGGAGPYEQYF.

CDR3 protein: CASSLGLAGANTGELFF. The CDR3 region has the DNA TGTGCCAGCAGCTTGGGGTTAGCGGGGGCCAACACCGGGGAGCTGTTTTTT. The V call is TRBV5-8, the J call TRBJ2-2, with 9 bases lining up with TRBD2. V dropped 0 bases and J dropped 2; count of bases not matched to a gene: 5. The CDR3 is 17 residues long. From germline, CDR1 is SGHTS and CDR2 YDEGEE.

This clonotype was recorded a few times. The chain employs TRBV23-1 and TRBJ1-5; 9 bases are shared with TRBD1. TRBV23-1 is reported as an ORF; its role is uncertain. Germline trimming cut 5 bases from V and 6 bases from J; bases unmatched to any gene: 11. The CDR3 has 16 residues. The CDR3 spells CASSNTGTGRGQPQHF. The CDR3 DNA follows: TGCGCCAGCAGTAATACCGGGACAGGGAGGGGTCAGCCCCAGCATTTT.